This T cell receptor (beta chain) was found in a study of a mutant IDH1 vaccine in newly diagnosed glioma. Clones were read by immunoSEQ multiplex PCR, and TCRdb kept only the in-frame ones, dropping some. This table has roughly 70,000 clones, 70% to 90% appearing once. CDR1 LNHNV and CDR2 YYDKDF come from the germline V gene (reference sequence). The germline V and J ends were trimmed by 5 bases and 2 bases, with 14 bases remaining between them. This CDR3 comprises 15 residues. As to time point: baseline, week 1 (first vaccination visit). The treatment denotes: pre-vaccination baseline after standard-of-care therapy.

The chain recombines TRBV15 with TRBJ2-3, with D possibly TRBD2 on 6 matching bases. The TCR originated in a young man with glioma. Sequencing used PBMCs, obtained from a glioma patient treated with radiotherapy, temozolomide or both. CDR3 residues: CATSLGGFNTDTQYF. Here the CDR3 DNA reads TGTGCCACCAGCCTCGGGGGTTTTAACACAGATACGCAGTATTTT.